A single T cell receptor beta chain is shown here with its context. Its antigen remains unidentified. The V end lost 7 bases, the J end lost 3 bases, and 10 bases lay between the germline ends. CDR3 length equals 12 residues. The V gene's germline CDR1 is MDHEN and CDR2 SYDVKM. This sample was included in a study of cytomegalovirus exposure and HLA in healthy donors. Study findings and constraints: In all likelihood, a cluster of highly shared sequence variants was a sequencing artifact. A later analysis appeared to link common viral pathogens to several of the most significant clusters. Later analysis showed TCR association rates varying by HLA locus, highest for DRB1 and lowest for HLA-C.

These donors, healthy bone marrow donors, were studied. Primers included in the PCR were 60 Vbeta and 13 Jbeta primers. Measured with immunoSEQ multiplex PCR; TCRdb has only the in-frame clones, and not every one. The sample yields about 160,000 clones, roughly 85% seen once. J is TRBJ2-7 and V is TRBV28; D is unclear. The sample taken for sequencing was PBMCs. The receptor comes from a male donor in good health and CMV-seropositive. The CDR3 here is CASNSNNYEQYF. Here the CDR3 DNA reads TGTGCCAGCAATAGCAACAACTACGAGCAGTACTTC.